Listed below are T cell receptor beta chains from one sample, sequenced in a study of technical replicates of blood from four donors. The repertoire was sequenced with immunoSEQ multiplex PCR; TCRdb's copy has only in-frame clones and lacks some. This table has 68,000 or so clones, 95% to 97% appearing once. The sequencing input was T cells isolated from PBMCs. These receptor sequences come from a human donor in good health. Each CDR3 is given with its conserved first and last residue. A D gene is named only where the DNA matches it firmly. Where a row states a size, it is once, few, many or the class of an expanded clone; other rows omit it.

v_gene	d_gene	abundance	j_gene	CDR3nt	CDR3aa
TRBV6-6	.	.	TRBJ1-1	TGTGCCAGCAGATCCGGGGTTGAAGCTTTCTTT	CASRSGVEAFF
TRBV13	TRBD2	.	TRBJ2-5	TGTGCCAGCAGCTTCGGGACTAGCGGGAGGGAGACCCAGTACTTC	CASSFGTSGRETQYF
TRBV27	.	.	TRBJ2-5	TGTGCCAGCAGCGCTGGGGCTCTCCAAGAGACCCAGTACTTC	CASSAGALQETQYF
TRBV5-4	TRBD1	.	TRBJ1-2	TGTGCCAGCAGCCGGGGACAGGGCTATGGCTACACCTTC	CASSRGQGYGYTF
TRBV4-3	.	.	TRBJ2-1	TGCGCCAGCAGCCAAGTGACACCTTCCTACAATGAGCAGTTCTTC	CASSQVTPSYNEQFF
TRBV10-2	TRBD2	.	TRBJ2-7	TGCGCCAGCAGCCTGGGGGGGGACGAGCAGTACTTC	CASSLGGDEQYF
TRBV28	.	.	TRBJ2-2	TGTGCCAGCAGTTTACGCCCTATTAACGCTCCGGAGCTGTTTTTT	CASSLRPINAPELFF
TRBV5-8	TRBD1	.	TRBJ2-5	TGTGCCAGCAGCTTGGGTGCCGGGACAGCCCAAGAGACCCAGTACTTC	CASSLGAGTAQETQYF
TRBV15	.	.	TRBJ1-5	TGTGCCACTGGGACACTGAGCAATCAGCCCCAGCATTTT	CATGTLSNQPQHF
TRBV14	.	.	TRBJ1-5	TGTGCCAGCAGTCCTAGTAATAGCAATCAGCCCCAGCATTTT	CASSPSNSNQPQHF
TRBV15	TRBD1	once	TRBJ1-5	TGTGCCACCAGCAGAGGTAGGGGGCAGGGACAGCCCCAGCATTTT	CATSRGRGQGQPQHF
TRBV5-6	TRBD1	.	TRBJ2-3	TGTGCCAGCAGCGAAACAGGGGGCGCGAGGGGGGCGCAGTATTTT	CASSETGGARGAQYF
TRBV5-6	TRBD2	.	TRBJ2-1	TGTGCCAGCAGCTTCCCAACTAGCGGGTATTACAATGAGCAGTTCTTC	CASSFPTSGYYNEQFF
TRBV2	TRBD2	.	TRBJ2-7	TGTGCCAGCATAAGCGGGAGGGAGGACGAGCAGTACTTC	CASISGREDEQYF
TRBV7-9	TRBD1	.	TRBJ1-3	TGTGCCAGCAGCCGACCCCGCACGGACAGGGGCTTTGGAAACACCATATATTTT	CASSRPRTDRGFGNTIYF
TRBV20-1	.	.	TRBJ2-3	TGCAGTGCAACGGGGACAGATACGCAGTATTTT	CSATGTDTQYF
TRBV18	TRBD1	.	TRBJ1-2	TGTGCCAGCTCACCAGGACAGGGAGACGGCTACACCTTC	CASSPGQGDGYTF
TRBV6-1	.	.	TRBJ2-7	TGTGCCAGCAGTACAGACGAGCAGTACTTC	CASSTDEQYF
TRBV2	TRBD1	.	TRBJ2-2	TGTGCCAGCAGTACGCAGGGGGCCGGGGAGCTGTTTTTT	CASSTQGAGELFF
TRBV6-5	.	.	TRBJ1-1	TGTGCCAGCTCAGGGTGGGACACTGAAGCTTTCTTT	CASSGWDTEAFF
TRBV11-2	.	.	TRBJ2-7	TGTGCCAGCAGCTTAGAGGAGACCGAGCAGTACTTC	CASSLEETEQYF
TRBV6-6	.	once	TRBJ1-5	TGTGCCAGCAGTCCCCCGACAACTAATCAGCCCCAGCATTTT	CASSPPTTNQPQHF
TRBV12-5	.	.	TRBJ1-1	TGTGCTAGTGGTCAGGGTTTGAACACTGAAGCTTTCTTT	CASGQGLNTEAFF
TRBV5-1	TRBD1	.	TRBJ1-3	TGCGCCAGCAGCTCGGACAGGGCTGGAAACACCATATATTTT	CASSSDRAGNTIYF
TRBV27	TRBD2	once	TRBJ2-1	TGTGCCAGCAGTCTGAAAGCGGGAGAGGCCTACAATGAGCAGTTCTTC	CASSLKAGEAYNEQFF
TRBV10-3	.	.	TRBJ2-3	TGTGCCATCAGTGAGGGCAGGGAAACAGATACGCAGTATTTT	CAISEGRETDTQYF
TRBV10-3	.	.	TRBJ1-2	TGTGCCATCAGTGAGTCCATTTTGCAGGCCAACTATGGCTACACCTTC	CAISESILQANYGYTF
TRBV5-6	.	.	TRBJ1-1	TGTGCCAGCAGCTTGGTTGGGGCCGGCGCTGAAGCTTTCTTT	CASSLVGAGAEAFF
TRBV28	TRBD1	.	TRBJ1-3	TGTGCCAGCAGTTTACAACAGGGGACGGGAAACACCATATATTTT	CASSLQQGTGNTIYF
TRBV5-4	TRBD1	.	TRBJ1-4	TGTGCCAGCAGCTTGGCTAAGGACAGGACAGTGGAAAAACTGTTTTTT	CASSLAKDRTVEKLFF
TRBV28	TRBD2	.	TRBJ2-2	TGTGCCAGCAGTCGAGCGGGAGTCGACACCGGGGAGCTGTTTTTT	CASSRAGVDTGELFF